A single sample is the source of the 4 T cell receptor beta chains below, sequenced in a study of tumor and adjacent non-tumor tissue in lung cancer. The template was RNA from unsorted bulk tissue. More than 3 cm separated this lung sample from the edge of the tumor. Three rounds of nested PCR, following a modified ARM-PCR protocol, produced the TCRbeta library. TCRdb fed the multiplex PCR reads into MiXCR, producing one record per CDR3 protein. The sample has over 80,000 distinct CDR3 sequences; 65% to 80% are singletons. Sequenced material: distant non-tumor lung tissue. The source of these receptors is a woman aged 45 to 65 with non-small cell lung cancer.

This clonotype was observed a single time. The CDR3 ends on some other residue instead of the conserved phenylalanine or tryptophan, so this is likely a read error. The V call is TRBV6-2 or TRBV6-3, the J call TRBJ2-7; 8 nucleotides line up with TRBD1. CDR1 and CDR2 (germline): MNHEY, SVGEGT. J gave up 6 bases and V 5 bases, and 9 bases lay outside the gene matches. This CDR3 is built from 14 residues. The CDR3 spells CASSHGDRRTEQYL. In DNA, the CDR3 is TGTGCCAGCAGTCACGGGGACAGGCGGACCGAGCAGTACTTA.

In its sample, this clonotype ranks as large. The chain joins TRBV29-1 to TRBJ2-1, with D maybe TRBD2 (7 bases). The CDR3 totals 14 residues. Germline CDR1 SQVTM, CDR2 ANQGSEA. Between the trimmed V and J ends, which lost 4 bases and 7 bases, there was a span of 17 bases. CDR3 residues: CSVGSGGQGNEQFF. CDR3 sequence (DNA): TGCAGCGTTGGCTCGGGGGGCCAGGGGAATGAGCAGTTCTTC.

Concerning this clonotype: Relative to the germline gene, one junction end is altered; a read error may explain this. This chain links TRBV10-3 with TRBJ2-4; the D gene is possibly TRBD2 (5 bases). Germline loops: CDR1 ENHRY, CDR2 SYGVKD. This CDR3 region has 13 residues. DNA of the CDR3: TGTGCCATAAGTGCAAACCTGGGAGACATTCAGTATTTC. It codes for CAISANLGDIQYF.

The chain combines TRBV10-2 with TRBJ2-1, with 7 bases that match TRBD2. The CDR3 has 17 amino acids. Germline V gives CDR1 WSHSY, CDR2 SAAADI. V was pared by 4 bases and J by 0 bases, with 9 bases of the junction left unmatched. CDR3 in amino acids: CASSVSGGSPSYNEQFF. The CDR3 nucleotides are TGCGCCAGCAGTGTGTCGGGGGGTAGTCCCTCCTACAATGAGCAGTTCTTC.